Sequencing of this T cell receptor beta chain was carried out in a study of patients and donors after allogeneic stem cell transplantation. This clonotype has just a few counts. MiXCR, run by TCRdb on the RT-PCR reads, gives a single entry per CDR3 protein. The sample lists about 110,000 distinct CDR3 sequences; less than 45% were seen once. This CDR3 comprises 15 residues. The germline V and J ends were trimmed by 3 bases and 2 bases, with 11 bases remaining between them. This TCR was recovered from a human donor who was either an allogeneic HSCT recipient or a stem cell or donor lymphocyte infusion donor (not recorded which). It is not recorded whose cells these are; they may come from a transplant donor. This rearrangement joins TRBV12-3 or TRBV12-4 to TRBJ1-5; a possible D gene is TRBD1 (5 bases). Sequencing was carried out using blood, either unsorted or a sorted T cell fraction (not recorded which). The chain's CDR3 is CASSFSQTGNQPQHF. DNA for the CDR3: TGTGCCAGCAGTTTTTCGCAGACAGGCAATCAGCCCCAGCATTTT.